This T cell receptor (beta chain) was retrieved from a study of beta chain features in type 1 diabetes. Study-wide findings and caveats: Shortening that was moderate but significant affected the TCRB CDR3s of Type 1 diabetes patients in all four CD4+ subsets.

As concerns this clone: Its antigen is undetermined.

TCRB transcripts that were expressed got sequenced, as all of the isolated RNA had been reverse transcribed. Here immunoSEQ multiplex PCR was the method, and the copy in TCRdb shows in-frame clones only, minus some. Among fewer than 20,000 clones listed, around 63% were seen once. The sequencing input was Tregs from blood. The source of this sequence is a young man with type 1 diabetes.

This chain's CDR3 is CASSLGPWISGRASDTQYF. CDR3 DNA: TGTGCCAGCAGCTTAGGGCCCTGGATTAGCGGGAGGGCATCAGATACGCAGTATTTT. The V and J genes are TRBV7-2 and TRBJ2-3; TRBD2 matches at 11 bases. The germline gives CDR1 SGHTA, CDR2 FQGNSA. The CDR3 loop spans 19 amino acids. Losses at the gene ends were 1 base for V and 4 bases for J; bases not matched to a gene: 13.